This TCR beta chain was retrieved from a study of blood T cell repertoires in COVID-19. Germline CDR1 reads SGDLS; CDR2 reads YYNGEE. V was clipped by 2 bases and J by 3 bases; unmatched bases: 4. The CDR3 extends over 15 amino acids. Participants were placed into cohorts based on the clinical history they reported. Before being deemed recovered, Cohort 3 donors had two negative PCRs, clearance, or symptom resolution. Repertoires were generated with immunoSEQ multiplex PCR, while TCRdb's copy carries only in-frame clones and drops some. The table has 250,000 to 300,000 clones, about 86% seen once. The sample taken for sequencing was PBMCs or T cells enriched from blood (not recorded which). This TCR came from a man in his forties or fifties who had recovered from COVID-19. This sequence joins TRBV9 and TRBJ1-5; 8 nucleotides align to TRBD1. In nucleotides, the CDR3 is TGTGCCAGCAGCGTGACAGGGGTAGCCAATCAGCCCCAGCATTTT. Protein sequence: CASSVTGVANQPQHF.